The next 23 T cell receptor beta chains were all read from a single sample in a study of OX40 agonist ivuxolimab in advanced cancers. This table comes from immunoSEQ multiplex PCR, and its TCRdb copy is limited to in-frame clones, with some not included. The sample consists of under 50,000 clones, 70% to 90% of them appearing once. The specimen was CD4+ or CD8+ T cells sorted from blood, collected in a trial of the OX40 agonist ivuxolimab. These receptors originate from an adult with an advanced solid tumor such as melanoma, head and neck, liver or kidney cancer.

CDR3 region: CASDLGGAGNTIYF. The CDR3 DNA sequence: TGTGCCAGCGATTTGGGGGGAGCTGGAAACACCATATATTTT. V and J are TRBV6-1 and TRBJ1-3, with a tentative D call TRBD1 (5 bases). CDR1 is MNHNS, CDR2 SASEGT, per germline. V was clipped by 8 bases and J by 2 bases, with 13 bases between them. The CDR3 spans 14 residues.

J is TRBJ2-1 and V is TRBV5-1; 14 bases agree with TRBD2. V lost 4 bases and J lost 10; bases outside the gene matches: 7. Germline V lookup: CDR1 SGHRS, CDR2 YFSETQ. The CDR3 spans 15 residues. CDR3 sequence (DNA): TGCGCCAGCAGCCTCGGGACTAGCGGGGGAGGCGAGCAGTTCTTC. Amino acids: CASSLGTSGGGEQFF.

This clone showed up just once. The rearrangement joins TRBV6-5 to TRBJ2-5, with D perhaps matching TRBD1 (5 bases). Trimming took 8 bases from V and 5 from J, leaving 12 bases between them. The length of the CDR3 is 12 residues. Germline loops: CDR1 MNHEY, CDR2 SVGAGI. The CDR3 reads CASARARETQYF. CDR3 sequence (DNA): TGTGCCAGCGCCAGGGCGAGGGAGACCCAGTACTTC.

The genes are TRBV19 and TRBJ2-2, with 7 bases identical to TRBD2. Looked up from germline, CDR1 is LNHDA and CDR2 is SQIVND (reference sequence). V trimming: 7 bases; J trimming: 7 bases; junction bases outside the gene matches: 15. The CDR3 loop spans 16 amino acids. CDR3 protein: CASTNRGREGSGELFF. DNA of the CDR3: TGTGCCAGTACCAACCGAGGGAGGGAGGGTAGCGGGGAGCTGTTTTTT.

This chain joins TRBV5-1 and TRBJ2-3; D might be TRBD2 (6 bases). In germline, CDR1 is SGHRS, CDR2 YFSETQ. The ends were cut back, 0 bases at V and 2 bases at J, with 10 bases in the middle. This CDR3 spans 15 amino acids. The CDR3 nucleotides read TGCGCCAGCAGCTTGGTCGTGGACTACACAGATACGCAGTATTTT. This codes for CASSLVVDYTDTQYF.

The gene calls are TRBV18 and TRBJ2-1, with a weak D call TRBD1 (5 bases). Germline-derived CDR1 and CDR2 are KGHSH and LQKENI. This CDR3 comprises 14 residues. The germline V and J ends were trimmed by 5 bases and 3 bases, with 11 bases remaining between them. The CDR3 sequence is CASSDRLDYNEQFF. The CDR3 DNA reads TGTGCCAGCTCAGACAGACTCGACTACAATGAGCAGTTCTTC.

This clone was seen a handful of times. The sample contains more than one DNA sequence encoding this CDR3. The CDR3 is CASSLAPGNEKLFF. The CDR3 DNA reads as TGCGCCAGCAGCTTGGCCCCCGGGAATGAAAAACTGTTTTTT. The J gene is TRBJ1-4, the V gene TRBV5-1; D gene uncertain. Trimming took 0 bases from V and 5 from J, leaving 8 bases between them. Germline V lookup: CDR1 SGHRS, CDR2 YFSETQ. The CDR3 loop spans 14 amino acids.

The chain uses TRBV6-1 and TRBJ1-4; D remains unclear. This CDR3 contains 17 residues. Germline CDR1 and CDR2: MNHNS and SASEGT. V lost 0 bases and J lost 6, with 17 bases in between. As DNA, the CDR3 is TGTGCCAGCAGTGAAGCCGGGATCGGTGGCGGAGATGAAAAACTGTTTTTT. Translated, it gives CASSEAGIGGGDEKLFF.

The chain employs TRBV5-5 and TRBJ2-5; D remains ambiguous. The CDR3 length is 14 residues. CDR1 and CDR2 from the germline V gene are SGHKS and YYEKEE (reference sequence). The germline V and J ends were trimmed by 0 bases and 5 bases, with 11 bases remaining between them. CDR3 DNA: TGTGCCAGCAGCTTGGGTAGCCTCGGGGAGACCCAGTACTTC. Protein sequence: CASSLGSLGETQYF. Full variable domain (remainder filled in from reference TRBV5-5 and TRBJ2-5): DAGVTQSPTHLIKTRGQQVTLRCSPISGHKSVSWYQQVLGQGPQFIFQYYEKEERGRGNFPDRFSARQFPNYSSELNVNALLLGDSALYLCASSLGSLGETQYFGPGTRLLVL.

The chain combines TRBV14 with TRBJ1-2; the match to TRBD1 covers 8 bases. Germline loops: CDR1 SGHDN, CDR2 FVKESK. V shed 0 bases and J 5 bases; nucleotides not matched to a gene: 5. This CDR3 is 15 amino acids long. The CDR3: CASSQELQGAYGYTF. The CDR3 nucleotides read TGTGCCAGCAGCCAAGAGTTGCAGGGGGCGTATGGCTACACCTTC.

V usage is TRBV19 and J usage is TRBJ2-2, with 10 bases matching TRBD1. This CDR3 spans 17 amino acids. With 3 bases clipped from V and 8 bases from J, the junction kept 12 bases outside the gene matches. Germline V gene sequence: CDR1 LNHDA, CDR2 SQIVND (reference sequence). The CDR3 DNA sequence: TGTGCCAGTAGTATTCGACAGGGACAGGGGCGATCAGGGGAGCTGTTTTTT. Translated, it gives CASSIRQGQGRSGELFF.

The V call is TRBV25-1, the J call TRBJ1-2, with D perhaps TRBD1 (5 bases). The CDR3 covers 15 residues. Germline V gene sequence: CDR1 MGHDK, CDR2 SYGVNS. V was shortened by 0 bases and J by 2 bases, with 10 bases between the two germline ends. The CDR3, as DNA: TGTGCCAGCAGTGAATATGGGCGGGGGAACTATGGCTACACCTTC. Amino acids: CASSEYGRGNYGYTF.

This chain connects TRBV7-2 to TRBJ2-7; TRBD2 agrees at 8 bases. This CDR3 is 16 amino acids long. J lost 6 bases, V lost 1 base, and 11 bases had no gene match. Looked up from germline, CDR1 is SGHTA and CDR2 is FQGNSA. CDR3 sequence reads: CASSLDRAGGLGEQYF. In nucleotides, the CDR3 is TGTGCCAGCAGCTTAGATCGGGCGGGGGGCCTCGGCGAGCAGTACTTC.

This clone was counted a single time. This CDR3 reads CASSLRVSSTGELFF. The CDR3 bases are TGTGCCAGCAGCTTAAGGGTCTCCTCCACCGGGGAGCTGTTTTTT. This chain joins TRBV5-5 and TRBJ2-2; D ambiguous. CDR3 length: 15 amino acids. The germline V gene has CDR1 SGHKS and CDR2 YYEKEE (reference sequence). The ends were cut back, 2 bases at V and 4 bases at J, with 12 bases in the middle.

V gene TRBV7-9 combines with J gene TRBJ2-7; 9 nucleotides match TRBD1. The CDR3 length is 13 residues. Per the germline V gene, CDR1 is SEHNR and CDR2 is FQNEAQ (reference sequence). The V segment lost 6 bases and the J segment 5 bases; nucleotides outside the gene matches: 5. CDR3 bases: TGTGCCAGCAGTCCCGACAGGGGGGACGAGCAGTACTTC. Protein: CASSPDRGDEQYF.

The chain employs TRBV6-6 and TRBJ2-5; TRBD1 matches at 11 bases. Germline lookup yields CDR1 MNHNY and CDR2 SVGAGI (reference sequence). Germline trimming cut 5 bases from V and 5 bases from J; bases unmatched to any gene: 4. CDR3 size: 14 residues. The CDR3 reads CASSTRTGGETQYF. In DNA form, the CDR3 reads TGTGCCAGCAGTACCCGGACAGGGGGCGAGACCCAGTACTTC.

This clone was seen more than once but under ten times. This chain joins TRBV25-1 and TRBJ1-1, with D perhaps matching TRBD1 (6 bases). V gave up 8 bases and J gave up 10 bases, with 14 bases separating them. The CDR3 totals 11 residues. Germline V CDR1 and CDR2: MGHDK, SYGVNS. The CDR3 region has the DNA TGTGCCAGCGGAACAGGGAGCGGAGCTTTCTTT. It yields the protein CASGTGSGAFF.

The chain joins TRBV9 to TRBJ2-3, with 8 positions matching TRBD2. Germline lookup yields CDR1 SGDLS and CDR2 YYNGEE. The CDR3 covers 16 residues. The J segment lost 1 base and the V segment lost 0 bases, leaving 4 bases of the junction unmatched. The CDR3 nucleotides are TGTGCCAGCAGCGTAGGTGTTAGCGGGGGCACAGATACGCAGTATTTT. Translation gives CASSVGVSGGTDTQYF.

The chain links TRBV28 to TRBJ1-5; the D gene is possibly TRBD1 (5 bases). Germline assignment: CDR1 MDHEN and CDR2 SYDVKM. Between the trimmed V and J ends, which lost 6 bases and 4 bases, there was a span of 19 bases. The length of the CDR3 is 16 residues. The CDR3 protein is CASSGGDGAGNQPQHF. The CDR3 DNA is TGTGCCAGCAGCGGTGGGGACGGGGCTGGGAATCAGCCCCAGCATTTT. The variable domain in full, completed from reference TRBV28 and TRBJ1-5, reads DVKVTQSSRYLVKRTGEKVFLECVQDMDHENMFWYRQDPGLGLRLIYFSYDVKMKEKGDIPEGYSVSREKKERFSLILESASTNQTSMYLCASSGGDGAGNQPQHFGDGTRLSIL.

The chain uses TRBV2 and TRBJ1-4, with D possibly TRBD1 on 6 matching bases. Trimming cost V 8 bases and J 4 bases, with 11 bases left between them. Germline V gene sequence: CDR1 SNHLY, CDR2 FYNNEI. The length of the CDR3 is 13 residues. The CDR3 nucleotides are TGTGCCAGCCTCACAGGGTTTAATGAAAAACTGTTTTTT. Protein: CASLTGFNEKLFF.

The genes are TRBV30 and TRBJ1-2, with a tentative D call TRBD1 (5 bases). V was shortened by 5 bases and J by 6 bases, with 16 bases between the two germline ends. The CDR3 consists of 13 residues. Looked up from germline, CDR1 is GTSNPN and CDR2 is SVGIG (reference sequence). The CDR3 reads CAWGGRGGNGYTF. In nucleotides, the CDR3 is TGTGCCTGGGGAGGCCGCGGGGGAAATGGCTACACCTTC.

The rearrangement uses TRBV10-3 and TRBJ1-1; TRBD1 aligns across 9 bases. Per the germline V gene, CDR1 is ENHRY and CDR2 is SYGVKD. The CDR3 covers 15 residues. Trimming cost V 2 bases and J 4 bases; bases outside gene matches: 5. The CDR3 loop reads CAISEATGGSTEAFF. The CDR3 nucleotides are TGTGCCATCAGTGAGGCGACAGGGGGAAGCACTGAAGCTTTCTTT.

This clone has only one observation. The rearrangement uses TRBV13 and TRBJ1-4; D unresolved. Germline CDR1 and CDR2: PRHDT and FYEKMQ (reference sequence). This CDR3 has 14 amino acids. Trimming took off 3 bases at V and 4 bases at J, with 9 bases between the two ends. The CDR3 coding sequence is TGTGCCAGCAGCTTTAAGGCTATTAATGAAAAACTGTTTTTT. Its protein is CASSFKAINEKLFF.